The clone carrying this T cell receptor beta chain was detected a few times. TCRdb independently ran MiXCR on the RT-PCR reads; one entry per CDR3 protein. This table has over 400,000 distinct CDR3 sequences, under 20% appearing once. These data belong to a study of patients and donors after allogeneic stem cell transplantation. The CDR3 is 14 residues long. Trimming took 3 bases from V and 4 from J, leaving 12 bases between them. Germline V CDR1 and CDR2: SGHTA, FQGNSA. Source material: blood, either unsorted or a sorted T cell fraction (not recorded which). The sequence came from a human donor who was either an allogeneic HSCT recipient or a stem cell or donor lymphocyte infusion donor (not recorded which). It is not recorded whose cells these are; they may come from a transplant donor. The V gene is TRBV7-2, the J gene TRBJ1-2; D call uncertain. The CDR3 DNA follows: TGTGCCAGCAGCTTGGTCAGAGAAATCTATGGCTACACCTTC. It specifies CASSLVREIYGYTF.